The 18 T cell receptor beta chains reported below all come from one sample, sequenced in a study of CD8+ T cells in alopecia areata. Isolated RNA was reverse transcribed into cDNA used as the sequencing template. Method: immunoSEQ multiplex PCR; TCRdb's copy keeps in-frame clones and lacks some. Found here are about 37,000 clones, around 57% of them singletons; the top ten hold approximately 2%. Once sorted, CD4+ cells from four or five patients yielded CD25+CD127- cells. Sequenced sample: CD4+ Tregs sorted from blood. The receptors here all came from a human donor with alopecia areata.

The chain employs TRBV6-6 and TRBJ1-4, with D maybe TRBD1 (5 bases). CDR1 is MNHNY and CDR2 is SVGAGI in the germline V gene (reference sequence). Trimming cost V 2 bases and J 7 bases, with 11 bases left between them. This CDR3 has 14 amino acids. The CDR3 sequence is CASSYGGGSEKLFF. CDR3 coding DNA: TGTGCCAGCAGTTACGGGGGGGGAAGTGAAAAACTGTTTTTT.

J is TRBJ1-2 and V is TRBV4-1; D is unclear. Trimming took off 5 bases at V and 7 bases at J, with 23 bases between the two ends. The CDR3 loop spans 16 amino acids. Germline loops: CDR1 MGHRA, CDR2 YSYEKL. CDR3 region: CASSAYSWAGNGGYTF. The CDR3 region has the DNA TGCGCCAGCAGCGCCTACTCATGGGCGGGGAACGGTGGCTACACCTTC.

This clone was observed a handful of times. V is TRBV7-9 and J is TRBJ2-1; TRBD2 aligns across 8 bases. Germline V CDR1 and CDR2: SEHNR, FQNEAQ (reference sequence). The trim removed 10 bases at V and 3 bases at J, leaving 20 bases unmatched. The CDR3 totals 18 residues. CDR3 DNA sequence: TGTGCCATCCCGAGTAGGGCTAGCGGGCGCGATTTCTACAATGAGCAGTTCTTC. Translated, it gives CAIPSRASGRDFYNEQFF.

This rearrangement joins TRBV7-2 to TRBJ1-5; no firm D call. Looked up from germline, CDR1 is SGHTA and CDR2 is FQGNSA. The V end was cut by 2 bases, the J end by 6 bases, with 14 bases between. CDR3 length: 15 amino acids. CDR3 nucleotides: TGTGCCAGCAGCTTAACTTCTGGGAGAAGTCAGCCCCAGCATTTT. It translates to CASSLTSGRSQPQHF.

The chain carries TRBV2 and TRBJ2-2; D possibly corresponds to TRBD1 (6 bases). In germline, CDR1 is SNHLY, CDR2 FYNNEI. V was clipped by 6 bases and J by 4 bases, with 15 bases between them. This CDR3 spans 15 amino acids. CDR3 in amino acids: CASSTLDRATGELFF. The CDR3 DNA sequence: TGTGCCAGCAGCACATTGGACAGAGCCACCGGGGAGCTGTTTTTT.

The chain combines TRBV5-4 with TRBJ2-1, with TRBD1 as a possible D gene (6 bases). Germline V gene data show CDR1 as SGHNT and CDR2 as YYREEE (reference sequence). There are 18 residues in the CDR3. Trimming pared 5 bases from V and 2 bases from J, leaving 23 bases between. CDR3 region: CASRPSRAGVGTYNEQFF. For the CDR3, the DNA is TGTGCCAGCAGACCGTCCCGGGCAGGGGTTGGCACCTACAATGAGCAGTTCTTC. The full variable domain, in which reference TRBV5-4 and TRBJ2-1 provide the parts outside the CDR3, is ETGVTQSPTHLIKTRGQQVTLRCSSQSGHNTVSWYQQALGQGPQFIFQYYREEENGRGNFPPRFSGLQFPNYSSELNVNALELDDSALYLCASRPSRAGVGTYNEQFFGPGTRLTVL.

The chain couples TRBV11-2 to TRBJ2-7; the D gene is possibly TRBD2 (6 bases). Germline CDR1 is SGHAT and CDR2 is FQNNGV. CDR3 length: 15 residues. V was shortened by 2 bases and J by 4 bases, with 15 bases between the two germline ends. CDR3 bases: TGTGCCAGCAGCTTACTACCGGGACTGCCATACGAGCAGTACTTC. Protein sequence: CASSLLPGLPYEQYF.

This chain joins TRBV27 and TRBJ2-7; a possible D gene is TRBD2 (5 bases). The CDR3 length is 14 residues. V was pared by 4 bases and J by 0 bases, with 10 bases between. From germline, CDR1 is MNHEY and CDR2 SMNVEV (reference sequence). In DNA form, the CDR3 reads TGTGCCAGCAGTTGGACTGATAGCTCCTACGAGCAGTACTTC. Translated, it gives CASSWTDSSYEQYF.

There are a few counts of this clone. Here the CDR3 DNA reads TGTGCCAGCAGCTTACGACAGTTGAGAGATACGCAGTATTTT. Its translation: CASSLRQLRDTQYF. The chain employs TRBV7-9 and TRBJ2-3; D might be TRBD1 (5 bases). Germline V gene lookup returns CDR1 SEHNR and CDR2 FQNEAQ (reference sequence). The CDR3 loop spans 14 amino acids. Trimming cost V 2 bases and J 5 bases, with 11 bases left between them.

The chain links TRBV7-2 to TRBJ2-3; D gene ambiguous. The CDR3 length is 12 residues. V was shortened by 1 base and J by 2 bases, with 1 base between the two germline ends. Germline V gene data show CDR1 as SGHTA and CDR2 as FQGNSA. The CDR3 DNA sequence: TGTGCCAGCAGCTTAGACACAGATACGCAGTATTTT. This sequence encodes CASSLDTDTQYF.

This clone is a singleton in its sample. At one boundary the junction diverges from the germline segment, which might be a read error. The chain has TRBV6-4 and TRBJ2-6, with a possible D match to TRBD1 (5 bases). This CDR3 has 16 amino acids. Germline CDR1 reads MRHNA; CDR2 reads SNTAGT. DNA of the CDR3: TGTGCCACCAGTTCTCCAGGGTCCTCTGGGGCCAACGTCCTGACTTTC. Translation: CATSSPGSSGANVLTF.

V gene TRBV7-3 combines with J gene TRBJ2-1, with 13 bases aligning to TRBD2. Germline V lookup: CDR1 SGHTA, CDR2 FQGTGA. The CDR3 is made up of 13 amino acids. V lost 5 bases and J lost 10; bases outside the gene matches: 2. In DNA, the CDR3 is TGTGCCAGCAGCCCGGGACTAGCGGGGGAGCAGTTCTTC. Translating it yields CASSPGLAGEQFF.

This chain links TRBV7-8 with TRBJ2-1, with 13 bases matching TRBD2. With V trimmed by 1 base and J by 0 bases, 6 bases remained unmatched. The CDR3 contains 19 residues. Germline values: CDR1 SGHVS, CDR2 FQNEAQ. The DNA of the CDR3 is TGTGCCAGCAGCTTAGTTGCACTAGCGGGAGGGAGCTCCTACAATGAGCAGTTCTTC. Translating it yields CASSLVALAGGSSYNEQFF.

The genes are TRBV30 and TRBJ2-2; possibly TRBD2 for D (5 bases). CDR1 and CDR2 from the germline V gene are GTSNPN and SVGIG (reference sequence). The CDR3 runs to 14 residues. With 5 bases removed from V and 2 bases from J, the gap between germline ends came to 12 bases. CDR3 nucleotides: TGTGCCTGGGGAAGTAGCGCCAACACCGGGGAGCTGTTTTTT. Amino acid sequence: CAWGSSANTGELFF.

The chain combines TRBV18 with TRBJ1-1; 9 nucleotides agree with TRBD1. Germline CDR1 KGHSH, CDR2 LQKENI. The V segment lost 0 bases and the J segment 11 bases; nucleotides outside the gene matches: 4. This CDR3 is built from 13 residues. CDR3 DNA: TGTGCCAGCTCACCACCGGACAGGGGAACGGCTTTCTTT. Translated: CASSPPDRGTAFF.

This clone was counted only a few times. The rearrangement uses TRBV14 and TRBJ2-1; D is ambiguous. Germline CDR1 and CDR2: SGHDN and FVKESK. This CDR3 is 17 amino acids long. Trimming shortened V by 0 bases and J by 4 bases, and 16 bases separated the two germline ends. CDR3 DNA sequence: TGTGCCAGCAGCCAAGAGTCCTCAGGACGCAGGTACAATGAGCAGTTCTTC. It codes for CASSQESSGRRYNEQFF.

This clone has more than one count but fewer than ten. The chain links TRBV5-5 to TRBJ2-7; TRBD1 agrees at 9 bases. The trim removed 4 bases at V and 4 bases at J, leaving 6 bases unmatched. The CDR3 contains 14 residues. CDR1 and CDR2 (germline): SGHKS, YYEKEE (reference sequence). The CDR3 nucleotides are TGTGCCAGCAGCGGATCGGGACAGGGTTACGAGCAGTACTTC. Its translation is CASSGSGQGYEQYF.

This clone is judged medium-sized. The chain couples TRBV4-3 to TRBJ2-3; 11 bases align to TRBD2. CDR1 LGHNA and CDR2 YSLEER come from the germline V gene. After removal of 2 bases from V and 1 base from J, the junction contained 11 bases not matched to a gene. The CDR3 extends over 19 amino acids. This CDR3 is CASSQMWELAGDRTDTQYF. The DNA of the CDR3 is TGCGCCAGCAGCCAAATGTGGGAACTAGCGGGAGACCGCACAGATACGCAGTATTTT.